The clone carrying this T cell receptor (beta chain) has just one count. The germline gives CDR1 MRHNA, CDR2 SNTAGT. The junction had 12 bases not matched to a gene; V was cut back by 8 bases and J by 6 bases. This CDR3 comprises 14 residues. The entry originates in a study of blood T cell repertoires in COVID-19. For the study at large: Material from acute and convalescent COVID-19 was sourced from the United States, Italy and Spain. The analysed material was cDNA or gDNA that came from T cells, B-cell-depleted T cells, or PBMCs.

Original handling: For nucleated cells, counts were estimated from reference gene primer amplification. Clones were read by immunoSEQ multiplex PCR, and TCRdb kept only the in-frame ones, dropping some. V, J and clone size are those of that table, while D and trimming were read from the DNA. The table has 19,000 or so clones, 85% seen once; the top ten hold roughly 67%. The rearrangement joins TRBV6-4 to TRBJ2-7, with 8 bases lining up with TRBD1. This clonotype was obtained from an elderly man with acute or convalescent COVID-19. The material sequenced was peripheral blood. The DNA of the CDR3 is TGTGCCAGCCAATTGGACAGGGAAGGTGGCGAGCAGTACTTC. Translating gives CASQLDREGGEQYF.